The present T cell receptor (beta chain) was sequenced within a study of cytomegalovirus exposure and HLA in healthy donors. Study conclusions and caveats: Later on, analysis showed that most CMV-associated TCR beta chains appeared to be HLA-restricted. Some TCR beta chains (164 of them) were listed as cytomegalovirus-associated. In an earlier analysis, most TCR beta V segments were productive about 87% or about 30% of the time.

Concerning this clone: Its antigen is as yet unknown.

Use of 60 Vbeta and 13 Jbeta primers characterized the PCR. Libraries were prepared by immunoSEQ multiplex PCR; TCRdb keeps only in-frame clonotypes and omits some of them. The sample holds about 120,000 clones, 60% to 80% seen once. Sequencing was performed on PBMCs. This TCR was recovered from a woman younger than 45 in good health and CMV-seropositive.

CDR3 sequence (DNA): TGTGCCATCAGTCGACTAGCGGGGGACAATGAGCAGTTCTTC. Protein product: CAISRLAGDNEQFF. V usage is TRBV10-3 and J usage is TRBJ2-1; 12 nucleotides match TRBD2. Looked up from germline, CDR1 is ENHRY and CDR2 is SYGVKD. The CDR3 is made up of 14 amino acids. J gave up 5 bases and V 5 bases, and 1 base lay outside the gene matches.